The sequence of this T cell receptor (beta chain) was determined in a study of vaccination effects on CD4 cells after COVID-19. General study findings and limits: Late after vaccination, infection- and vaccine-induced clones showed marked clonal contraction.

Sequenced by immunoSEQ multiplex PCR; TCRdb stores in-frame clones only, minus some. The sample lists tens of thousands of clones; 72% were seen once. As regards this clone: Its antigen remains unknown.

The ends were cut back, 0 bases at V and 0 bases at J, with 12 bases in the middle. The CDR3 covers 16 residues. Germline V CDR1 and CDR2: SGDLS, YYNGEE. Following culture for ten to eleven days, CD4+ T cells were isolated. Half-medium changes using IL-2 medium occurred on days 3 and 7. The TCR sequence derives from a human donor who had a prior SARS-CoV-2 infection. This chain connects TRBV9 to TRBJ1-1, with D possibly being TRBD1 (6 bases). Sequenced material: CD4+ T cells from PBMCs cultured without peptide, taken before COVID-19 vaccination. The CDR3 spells CASSVEEGTMNTEAFF. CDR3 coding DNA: TGTGCCAGCAGCGTAGAAGAAGGGACAATGAACACTGAAGCTTTCTTT.